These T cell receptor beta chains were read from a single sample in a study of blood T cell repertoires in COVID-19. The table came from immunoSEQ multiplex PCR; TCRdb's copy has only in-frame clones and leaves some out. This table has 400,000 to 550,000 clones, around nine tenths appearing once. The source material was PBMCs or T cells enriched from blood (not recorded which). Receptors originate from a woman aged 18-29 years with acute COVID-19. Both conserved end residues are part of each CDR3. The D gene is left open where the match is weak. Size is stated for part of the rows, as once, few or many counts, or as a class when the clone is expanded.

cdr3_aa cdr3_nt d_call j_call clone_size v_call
CASSQTAGVYEQYF TGCGCCAGCAGCCAAACAGCGGGAGTCTACGAGCAGTACTTC TRBD2 TRBJ2-7 - TRBV4-1
CASSPGGTEAFF TGCGCCAGCAGCCCCGGGGGGACTGAAGCTTTCTTT - TRBJ1-1 - TRBV5-1
CASSLGGTVNTEAFF TGCGCCAGCAGCTTGGGAGGTACGGTGAACACTGAAGCTTTCTTT - TRBJ1-1 - TRBV5-1
CASSKTGYEQYF TGTGCCAGTAGTAAAACGGGCTACGAGCAGTACTTC - TRBJ2-7 - TRBV19
CASSYSGRTSGELFF TGTGCCAGCAGTTATAGCGGGAGGACCAGCGGGGAGCTGTTTTTT TRBD2 TRBJ2-2 once TRBV6-5
CASSQHMTGNYGYTF TGTGCCAGCAGTCAACATATGACAGGGAACTATGGCTACACCTTC TRBD1 TRBJ1-2 - TRBV6-5
CASSVDTGVAGYTF TGTGCCAGCAGCGTAGATACAGGGGTGGCTGGCTACACCTTC TRBD1 TRBJ1-2 - TRBV9
CASSVSGLAGVGEQYF TGTGCCAGCAGCGTTTCGGGACTAGCGGGAGTAGGGGAGCAGTACTTC TRBD2 TRBJ2-7 - TRBV9
CASSPSGGAYEQYF TGTGCCAGCAGCCCTAGCGGGGGGGCTTACGAGCAGTACTTC TRBD2 TRBJ2-7 - TRBV9
CASSGTDLYNEQFF TGTGCCAGCAGTGGGACAGACCTTTACAATGAGCAGTTCTTC TRBD1 TRBJ2-1 once TRBV28
CASSFQGGGYGYTF TGTGCCAGCAGTTTTCAGGGCGGGGGCTATGGCTACACCTTC - TRBJ1-2 - TRBV28
CASSLMRGPYNEQFF TGTGCCAGCAGCTTAATGCGGGGGCCCTACAATGAGCAGTTCTTC - TRBJ2-1 - TRBV7-9
CASGTSGLYNEQFF TGTGCCAGCGGGACTAGCGGGCTTTACAATGAGCAGTTCTTC TRBD2 TRBJ2-1 - TRBV3-1/TRBV3-2
CASSWKMGRNSQPQHF TGTGCCAGTAGTTGGAAGATGGGGAGGAACTCTCAGCCCCAGCATTTT - TRBJ1-5 - TRBV19
CASSLDREAFF TGCGCCAGCAGCCTTGACAGGGAAGCTTTCTTT - TRBJ1-1 - TRBV4-1
CASSVPGQEAFF TGTGCCAGCAGTGTCCCGGGACAAGAAGCTTTCTTT - TRBJ1-1 - TRBV6-2/TRBV6-3
CASSQLPGQGENTEAFF TGTGCCAGCAGCCAACTCCCGGGACAGGGCGAGAACACTGAAGCTTTCTTT TRBD1 TRBJ1-1 - TRBV7-9
CASSHVDSVSTF TGTGCCAGCAGCCATGTAGACTCTGTCTCCACCTTC - TRBJ1-2 once TRBV3-1/TRBV3-2
CASSPPSGTFTDTQYF TGTGCCAGCAGCCCCCCTAGCGGGACCTTCACAGATACGCAGTATTTT TRBD2 TRBJ2-3 - TRBV9
CASSNDRVVSYEQYF TGCGCCAGCAGCAACGACAGGGTGGTGTCCTACGAGCAGTACTTC TRBD1 TRBJ2-7 - TRBV5-1
CAISESMSRESNQPQHF TGTGCCATCAGTGAGTCAATGAGCAGGGAAAGCAATCAGCCCCAGCATTTT - TRBJ1-5 - TRBV10-3
CASSLILGAQNEAFF TGTGCCAGCAGCTTGATTTTGGGGGCACAGAATGAAGCTTTCTTT - TRBJ1-1 - TRBV5-5
CASRKQGSYEQYF TGTGCCAGCAGAAAACAGGGGTCATACGAGCAGTACTTC TRBD1 TRBJ2-7 - TRBV2
CASSQRLAGALSYEQYF TGTGCCAGCAGCCAACGTCTAGCGGGGGCCCTCTCCTACGAGCAGTACTTC TRBD2 TRBJ2-7 few TRBV3-1/TRBV3-2
CASSFLTSSGGQPQHF TGTGCCAGCAGTTTCCTGACGTCGTCAGGAGGTCAGCCCCAGCATTTT - TRBJ1-5 - TRBV27
CASSFRGYGYTF TGTGCCAGCAGTTTTAGGGGGTATGGCTACACCTTC - TRBJ1-2 - TRBV28
CASSTRSGTSVNEQFF TGTGCCAGTAGCACTCGATCCGGGACTAGCGTCAATGAGCAGTTCTTC TRBD2 TRBJ2-1 - TRBV19
CASSSTTTGTYEQYF TGTGCCAGCAGCTCCACCACTACAGGGACCTACGAGCAGTACTTC - TRBJ2-7 once TRBV9
CASRLFSTEAFF TGTGCCAGCCGATTATTCAGCACTGAAGCTTTCTTT - TRBJ1-1 - TRBV6-6
CASSKRGSNQPQHF TGTGCCAGTAGCAAAAGGGGTAGCAATCAGCCCCAGCATTTT - TRBJ1-5 - TRBV19
CASSQDREKLFF TGCGCCAGCAGCCAGGACAGGGAAAAACTGTTTTTT TRBD1 TRBJ1-4 - TRBV4-1
CASSRIEGGQPQHF TGTGCCAGCTCCAGGATCGAGGGCGGTCAGCCCCAGCATTTT - TRBJ1-5 - TRBV18
CASSVGRDYEQYF TGTGCCAGCAGCGTAGGAAGAGACTACGAGCAGTACTTC - TRBJ2-7 - TRBV9
CASSLAGRGSGANVLTF TGTGCCAGCAGCTTAGCAGGCAGGGGCTCTGGGGCCAACGTCCTGACTTTC - TRBJ2-6 once TRBV11-2
CASNPRLGAHPGELFF TGTGCCAGCAACCCCCGGTTGGGGGCGCATCCCGGGGAGCTGTTTTTT - TRBJ2-2 - TRBV7-2
CASSLIPGSQETQYF TGCGCCAGCAGCTTGATTCCGGGGTCTCAAGAGACCCAGTACTTC - TRBJ2-5 - TRBV5-1
CASRETDTQYF TGTGCCAGCAGGGAGACAGATACGCAGTATTTT - TRBJ2-3 - TRBV27
CASSQDQGPETQYF TGCGCCAGCAGCCAAGATCAGGGTCCAGAGACCCAGTACTTC - TRBJ2-5 - TRBV4-1
CAISPGGTDTQYF TGTGCCATCAGTCCGGGGGGGACAGATACGCAGTATTTT TRBD2 TRBJ2-3 - TRBV10-3
CASSRLAVEVDTQYF TGTGCCAGCAGTCGACTAGCCGTCGAGGTAGATACGCAGTATTTT TRBD2 TRBJ2-3 - TRBV6-8
CASSIQASSYEQYF TGTGCCAGTAGTATTCAGGCGAGCTCCTACGAGCAGTACTTC - TRBJ2-7 - TRBV19
CASSPTSGVYNEQFF TGTGCCAGCAGCCCGACTAGCGGCGTTTACAATGAGCAGTTCTTC TRBD2 TRBJ2-1 - TRBV9
CAWSGSLTGNQPQHF TGTGCCTGGAGTGGGTCACTGACAGGCAATCAGCCCCAGCATTTT - TRBJ1-5 few TRBV30